Below, 27 T cell receptor beta chains from the same sample are listed, as sequenced in a study of CD8 T cells in Susac syndrome. When the RNA was reverse transcribed, random hexamers were used with an input of roughly 0.45 to 1 ug. MiXCR was run by TCRdb on the immunoSEQ multiplex PCR reads, yielding one entry per CDR3 protein. Of about 200,000 distinct CDR3 sequences listed, around 93% are singletons. The specimen was CD4+ T cells from PBMCs. These receptors were collected from a human donor with multiple sclerosis.

The chain is built from TRBV4-1 and TRBJ1-2; 10 bases match TRBD1. Germline CDR1 MGHRA, CDR2 YSYEKL. This CDR3 has 15 residues. V lost 4 bases and J lost 6; bases outside the gene matches: 8. In DNA form, the CDR3 reads TGCGCCAGCAGCCGCGGGACAGGGGAGCGGAATGGCTACACCTTC. Protein product: CASSRGTGERNGYTF.

This rearrangement joins TRBV12-3 or TRBV12-4 to TRBJ1-5; D not certain. Trimming shortened V by 1 base and J by 7 bases, and 11 bases separated the two germline ends. The CDR3 totals 14 residues. The CDR3 DNA reads TGTGCCAGCAGTTTAGGATTCAGCCTACAGCCCCAGCATTTT. It encodes CASSLGFSLQPQHF.

The CDR3 region is CAWSSGPGELFF. Written as DNA, the CDR3 is TGTGCCTGGAGTTCCGGGCCCGGGGAGCTGTTTTTT. The genes are TRBV30 and TRBJ2-2; the D is unclear. CDR1 and CDR2 (germline): GTSNPN, SVGIG (reference sequence). This CDR3 has 12 residues. V was pared by 2 bases and J by 6 bases, with 7 bases between. Together with reference TRBV30 and TRBJ2-2, the CDR3 gives the full variable domain: SQTIHQWPATLVQPVGSPLSLECTVEGTSNPNLYWYRQAAGRGLQLLFYSVGIGQISSEVPQNLSASRPQDRQFILSSKKLLLSDSGFYLCAWSSGPGELFFGEGSRLTVL.

The gene calls are TRBV29-1 and TRBJ1-2, with no clear D. V was clipped by 6 bases and J by 8 bases, with 31 bases between them. Germline loops: CDR1 SQVTM, CDR2 ANQGSEA. This CDR3 is 17 amino acids long. The CDR3 DNA sequence: TGCAGCGTGTTCGACTTTACAGAAGCCTCAGCTTCTATAGGCTACACCTTC. The encoded protein is CSVFDFTEASASIGYTF. Filled out from reference TRBV29-1 and TRBJ1-2, the complete variable domain reads SAVISQKPSRDICQRGTSLTIQCQVDSQVTMMFWYRQQPGQSLTLIATANQGSEATYESGFVIDKFPISRPNLTFSTLTVSNMSPEDSSIYLCSVFDFTEASASIGYTFGSGTRLTVV.

J is TRBJ1-1 and V is TRBV30; D remains unclear. This CDR3 spans 12 amino acids. From germline, CDR1 is GTSNPN and CDR2 SVGIG (reference sequence). Trimming took off 2 bases at V and 10 bases at J, with 14 bases between the two ends. As DNA, the CDR3 is TGTGCCTGGAGTCTTGTATCTAGCCGAGCTTTCTTT. Translating it yields CAWSLVSSRAFF.

The chain uses TRBV5-1 and TRBJ2-7; D call uncertain. The CDR3 covers 14 residues. Germline CDR1 is SGHRS and CDR2 is YFSETQ. Trimming left V 0 bases short and J 9 bases short, with 16 bases between. In nucleotides, the CDR3 is TGCGCCAGCAGCTTGGAAAGCGCACGCGATGGGCAGTACTTC. Protein sequence: CASSLESARDGQYF. The full variable domain, rest sourced from reference TRBV5-1 and TRBJ2-7, is KAGVTQTPRYLIKTRGQQVTLSCSPISGHRSVSWYQQTPGQGLQFLFEYFSETQRNKGNFPGRFSGRQFSNSRSEMNVSTLELGDSALYLCASSLESARDGQYFGPGTRLTVT.

The gene calls are TRBV25-1 and TRBJ2-7; the D is unclear. The germline V gene encodes CDR1 MGHDK and CDR2 SYGVNS. The CDR3 length is 14 residues. The V end lost 1 base, the J end lost 1 base, and 8 bases lay between the germline ends. CDR3 residues: CASSESPMSYEQYF. CDR3 nucleotides: TGTGCCAGCAGTGAATCCCCCATGTCCTACGAGCAGTACTTC.

V is TRBV12-3 or TRBV12-4 and J is TRBJ1-5, with D unresolved. V was clipped by 6 bases and J by 9 bases, with 15 bases between them. The CDR3 loop spans 13 amino acids. The CDR3 nucleotides are TGTGCCAGCAGCCGAGAGGTGGATCTGCCCCAGCATTTT. Translation gives CASSREVDLPQHF.

V usage is TRBV30 and J usage is TRBJ1-6, with D possibly matching TRBD1 (5 bases). V was trimmed by 2 bases and J by 10 bases, leaving 9 bases between them. The V gene's germline CDR1 is GTSNPN and CDR2 SVGIG (reference sequence). CDR3 length: 12 amino acids. The CDR3 reads CAWSYGASPLHF. For the CDR3, the DNA is TGTGCCTGGAGTTATGGGGCGTCACCCCTCCACTTT.

The genes are TRBV9 and TRBJ1-3; no firm D call. This CDR3 has 15 amino acids. Germline V gives CDR1 SGDLS, CDR2 YYNGEE. V was pared by 4 bases and J by 3 bases, with 14 bases between. The CDR3 loop is CASSPTGSYGNTIYF. The CDR3 DNA reads TGTGCCAGCAGCCCCACCGGGAGCTATGGAAACACCATATATTTT. Supplemented by reference TRBV9 and TRBJ1-3, the full variable domain reads DSGVTQTPKHLITATGQRVTLRCSPRSGDLSVYWYQQSLDQGLQFLIQYYNGEERAKGNILERFSAQQFPDLHSELNLSSLELGDSALYFCASSPTGSYGNTIYFGEGSWLTVV.

The chain carries TRBV29-1 and TRBJ1-1; maybe TRBD1 (6 bases). The germline V and J ends were trimmed by 2 bases and 1 base, with 11 bases remaining between them. Germline V lookup: CDR1 SQVTM, CDR2 ANQGSEA. The CDR3 runs 14 residues. CDR3 in amino acids: CSVENTGWNTEAFF. The CDR3, as DNA: TGCAGCGTTGAAAATACAGGGTGGAACACTGAAGCTTTCTTT.

This chain connects TRBV29-1 to TRBJ1-1, with no clear D. CDR3 size: 13 residues. The V gene lost 2 bases and the J gene lost 0 bases, with 7 bases spanning the gap. The germline gives CDR1 SQVTM, CDR2 ANQGSEA. CDR3 sequence: CSVERQLNTEAFF. CDR3 sequence (DNA): TGCAGCGTTGAAAGGCAGCTGAACACTGAAGCTTTCTTT.

The chain joins TRBV20-1 to TRBJ1-2; 10 positions agree with TRBD1. Germline V lookup: CDR1 DFQATT, CDR2 SNEGSKA (reference sequence). The V segment lost 0 bases and the J segment 4 bases; nucleotides outside the gene matches: 11. This CDR3 has 17 amino acids. The CDR3 is CSARETGGRDWSYGYTF. As DNA, the CDR3 is TGCAGTGCTAGAGAGACAGGGGGCAGGGATTGGAGCTATGGCTACACCTTC.

CDR3 DNA sequence: TGTGCCAGCACCCACTGGGCGAGAGACCGACCCGTCGGGCAGTTCTTC. Translating it yields CASTHWARDRPVGQFF. The chain joins TRBV5-4 to TRBJ2-1, with no clear D. Germline CDR1 SGHNT, CDR2 YYREEE (reference sequence). Deletions cut 6 bases from V and 12 bases from J, with 28 bases between. This CDR3 spans 16 amino acids.

The gene calls are TRBV11-1 and TRBJ2-3, with D tentatively TRBD2 (6 bases). The germline CDR1 and CDR2 sequences are SGHAT and FQDESV (reference sequence). The CDR3 totals 15 residues. The V and J ends lost 5 bases and 4 bases respectively, with 16 bases between them. The CDR3 DNA is TGTGCCAGCAGCCGCTCTACTAGCCTCCCAGATACGCAGTATTTT. Translating it yields CASSRSTSLPDTQYF.

The chain uses TRBV29-1 and TRBJ1-2; 7 bases are a match to TRBD1. The CDR3 runs 13 residues. Germline values: CDR1 SQVTM, CDR2 ANQGSEA. The V and J ends lost 3 bases and 7 bases, in that order; junction bases with no gene match: 8. The CDR3 region has the DNA TGCAGCGTTGAGATTAATCAGGGGGTTGGCTACACCTTC. This sequence encodes CSVEINQGVGYTF. Supplemented by reference TRBV29-1 and TRBJ1-2, the full variable domain reads SAVISQKPSRDICQRGTSLTIQCQVDSQVTMMFWYRQQPGQSLTLIATANQGSEATYESGFVIDKFPISRPNLTFSTLTVSNMSPEDSSIYLCSVEINQGVGYTFGSGTRLTVV.

V gene TRBV20-1 combines with J gene TRBJ2-1, with TRBD2 matching 11 bases. The CDR3 consists of 14 residues. The germline gives CDR1 DFQATT, CDR2 SNEGSKA (reference sequence). The junction had 5 bases not matched to a gene; V was cut back by 1 base and J by 9 bases. CDR3 loop: CSARAPSGGSEQFF. CDR3 bases: TGCAGTGCTAGAGCCCCTAGCGGGGGGTCTGAGCAGTTCTTC.

V gene TRBV7-2 combines with J gene TRBJ2-3, with 9 bases lining up with TRBD1. J gave up 3 bases and V 4 bases, and 5 bases lay outside the gene matches. Germline V gene sequence: CDR1 SGHTA, CDR2 FQGNSA. The CDR3 consists of 15 residues. In DNA, the CDR3 is TGTGCCAGCAGCTACACAGGGGGCAGGACAGATACGCAGTATTTT. It translates to CASSYTGGRTDTQYF.

The chain carries TRBV7-2 and TRBJ2-7; TRBD1 agrees at 11 bases. Looked up from germline, CDR1 is SGHTA and CDR2 is FQGNSA. V shed 5 bases and J 6 bases; nucleotides not matched to a gene: 3. The CDR3 loop spans 13 amino acids. The CDR3 protein is CASSPGTGGEQYV. DNA of the CDR3: TGTGCCAGCAGCCCCGGGACAGGGGGCGAGCAGTACGTC.

The V gene is TRBV29-1, the J gene TRBJ2-4, with TRBD2 matching 7 bases. V lost 5 bases, J lost 3 bases, and 4 bases stayed unmatched. Germline CDR1 is SQVTM and CDR2 is ANQGSEA. The CDR3 runs to 13 residues. The CDR3 loop reads CSVLPGGKNIQYF. Written as DNA, the CDR3 is TGCAGCGTTCTACCGGGGGGCAAAAACATTCAGTACTTC.

This chain connects TRBV5-4 to TRBJ2-5; D is possibly TRBD2 (7 bases). V was pared by 4 bases and J by 2 bases, with 15 bases between. Germline CDR1 and CDR2: SGHNT and YYREEE (reference sequence). The CDR3 covers 15 residues. The CDR3 bases are TGTGCCAGCAGCCCCATGGGGGGGACACAAGAGACCCAGTACTTC. It specifies CASSPMGGTQETQYF.

The CDR3 DNA sequence: TGTGCCAGCAGTTTAAGCACGAAGCAGTATTTT. As protein: CASSLSTKQYF. This sequence joins TRBV12-3 or TRBV12-4 and TRBJ2-3; no firm D call. With 2 bases removed from V and 11 bases from J, the gap between germline ends came to 8 bases. CDR3 size: 11 residues.

The chain carries TRBV27 and TRBJ2-7, with D unclear. The germline V gene encodes CDR1 MNHEY and CDR2 SMNVEV (reference sequence). The germline V and J ends were trimmed by 10 bases and 2 bases, with 18 bases remaining between them. CDR3 length: 14 residues. CDR3 nucleotide sequence: TGTGCCACCCCAAGACGGCCGTCTCCCTACGAGCAGTACGTC. Amino acids: CATPRRPSPYEQYV.

This chain connects TRBV30 to TRBJ1-1; D is unclear. V lost 5 bases, J lost 1 base, and 14 bases lay in between. The CDR3 spans 14 residues. CDR1 is GTSNPN, CDR2 SVGIG, per germline (reference sequence). CDR3 amino acids: CAWVKIQKNTEAFF. CDR3 bases: TGTGCCTGGGTGAAAATACAGAAGAACACTGAAGCTTTCTTT. The full variable domain, completed using reference TRBV30 and TRBJ1-1, is SQTIHQWPATLVQPVGSPLSLECTVEGTSNPNLYWYRQAAGRGLQLLFYSVGIGQISSEVPQNLSASRPQDRQFILSSKKLLLSDSGFYLCAWVKIQKNTEAFFGQGTRLTVV.

This chain connects TRBV12-3 or TRBV12-4 to TRBJ2-7; D remains ambiguous. V was shortened by 5 bases and J by 3 bases, with 5 bases between the two germline ends. The CDR3 runs to 11 residues. CDR3 DNA: TGTGCCAGCAGTAGAGGCTACGAGCAGTACGTC. This codes for CASSRGYEQYV.

This clonotype was picked up one time. J is TRBJ1-1 and V is TRBV6-5; D perhaps matches TRBD1 (5 bases). V gave up 0 bases and J gave up 0 bases, with 11 bases separating them. Germline CDR1 and CDR2: MNHEY and SVGAGI. This CDR3 contains 16 residues. CDR3 sequence (DNA): TGTGCCAGCAGTTACTCAGGAGGGGCTATGAACACTGAAGCTTTCTTT. Protein: CASSYSGGAMNTEAFF.

The J gene is TRBJ2-5, the V gene TRBV7-2; the D is unclear. Germline V gene lookup returns CDR1 SGHTA and CDR2 FQGNSA. This CDR3 contains 12 residues. V was shortened by 4 bases and J by 5 bases, with 8 bases between the two germline ends. CDR3 sequence reads: CASSSQEETQYF. CDR3 sequence (DNA): TGTGCCAGCAGCTCCCAGGAGGAGACCCAGTACTTC.